The 14 T cell receptor beta chains below were found in one sample sequenced in a study of glioma-infiltrating T cells after dendritic cell vaccination. Clones were sequenced by immunoSEQ multiplex PCR, and TCRdb holds only the in-frame ones, with some missing. The sample lists about 32,000 clones; approximately 90% were seen once. The sequencing here drew on blood, taken before dendritic cell vaccination. Receptor source: a human donor with glioblastoma.

This clone was seen just once. The chain carries TRBV7-9 and TRBJ2-5; no definite D call. The V and J ends lost 5 bases and 5 bases respectively, with 12 bases between them. The CDR3 contains 13 residues. CDR1 and CDR2 from the germline V gene are SEHNR and FQNEAQ (reference sequence). DNA of the CDR3: TGTGCCAGCAGCGCCCGACAAACCGAGACCCAGTACTTC. This gives the protein CASSARQTETQYF.

The chain joins TRBV7-2 to TRBJ2-5, with D possibly matching TRBD2 (6 bases). The CDR3 contains 17 residues. Germline assignment: CDR1 SGHTA and CDR2 FQGNSA. Trimming took 6 bases from V and 7 from J, leaving 27 bases between them. The CDR3 DNA follows: TGTGCCAGCAGTCTCGGGAAAGCGAGCGGGCCGGAAGGGACCCAGTACTTC. Protein product: CASSLGKASGPEGTQYF. The full variable domain, with the rest looked up from reference TRBV7-2 and TRBJ2-5, is GAGVSQSPSNKVTEKGKDVELRCDPISGHTALYWYRQSLGQGLEFLIYFQGNSAPDKSGLPSDRFSAERTGGSVSTLTIQRTQQEDSAVYLCASSLGKASGPEGTQYFGPGTRLLVL.

Turning to this clone: This CDR3 fails to terminate in the conserved phenylalanine or tryptophan, so it likely reflects a read error. Because the CDR3's place on the DNA is in doubt, the DNA is left out and the CDR3 is given as listed by TCRdb. The chain is built from TRBV6-4 and TRBJ1-2; the table's D call, TRBD1, was not checked against the DNA. The germline V gene has CDR1 MRHNA and CDR2 SNTAGT. The CDR3 spans 11 residues, counting both ends. The CDR3 sequence: CASQPDRLCSV.

The rearrangement links TRBV4-1 to TRBJ1-2; TRBD1 aligns across 7 bases. The CDR3 totals 15 residues. Germline CDR1 MGHRA, CDR2 YSYEKL. The trim removed 1 base at V and 2 bases at J, leaving 4 bases unmatched. The CDR3 DNA reads as TGCGCCAGCAGCCAAGCCCCACAGGGGAACTATGGCTACACCTTC. This sequence encodes CASSQAPQGNYGYTF.

The gene calls are TRBV18 and TRBJ2-5; TRBD2 matches at 10 bases. J lost 2 bases, V lost 3 bases, and 6 bases had no gene match. Per the germline V gene, CDR1 is KGHSH and CDR2 is LQKENI. CDR3 length equals 16 residues. This CDR3 is CASSPLGTSEQETQYF. Written as DNA, the CDR3 is TGTGCCAGCTCACCCCTTGGGACTAGCGAACAAGAGACCCAGTACTTC.

This clone was recorded a few times. The V call is TRBV25-1, the J call TRBJ2-2; D not resolved. The germline V and J ends were trimmed by 4 bases and 0 bases, with 12 bases remaining between them. This CDR3 contains 16 residues. Germline V CDR1 and CDR2: MGHDK, SYGVNS. DNA of the CDR3: TGTGCCAGCAGTGGTTTCCAGGCCGCGAACACCGGGGAGCTGTTTTTT. Translating it yields CASSGFQAANTGELFF.

This clone came up once. The chain recombines TRBV29-1 with TRBJ2-3; tentatively, D is TRBD2 (5 bases). The V gene lost 5 bases and the J gene lost 2 bases, with 17 bases spanning the gap. CDR1 is SQVTM and CDR2 is ANQGSEA in the germline V gene. The CDR3 has 15 amino acids. The DNA of the CDR3 is TGCAGCGTTATAGAGGGATCCGCTAACACAGATACGCAGTATTTT. Encoded protein: CSVIEGSANTDTQYF.

The chain combines TRBV5-8 with TRBJ1-3; a possible D gene is TRBD1 (5 bases). The CDR3 is 16 residues long. Trimming took off 0 bases at V and 0 bases at J, with 10 bases between the two ends. Germline-derived CDR1 and CDR2 are SGHTS and YDEGEE. The CDR3 spells CASSLADTGSGNTIYF. The CDR3 nucleotides read TGTGCCAGCAGCTTGGCGGACACGGGCTCTGGAAACACCATATATTTT.

This clone came up a few times. The V call is TRBV5-4, the J call TRBJ2-2; possible D gene TRBD2, 7 bases. The germline V and J ends were trimmed by 6 bases and 7 bases, with 19 bases remaining between them. The CDR3 has 15 amino acids. Germline V lookup: CDR1 SGHNT, CDR2 YYREEE (reference sequence). The CDR3 loop is CASKAPSGGGGELFF. Written as DNA, the CDR3 is TGTGCCAGCAAAGCCCCCTCGGGGGGCGGCGGGGAGCTGTTTTTT. The full variable domain, its missing parts supplied by reference TRBV5-4 and TRBJ2-2, is ETGVTQSPTHLIKTRGQQVTLRCSSQSGHNTVSWYQQALGQGPQFIFQYYREEENGRGNFPPRFSGLQFPNYSSELNVNALELDDSALYLCASKAPSGGGGELFFGEGSRLTVL.

Comment on this clone: At one of its ends the junction is not consistent with the germline gene, which may arise from a read error. Additional DNA sequences in this sample encode the identical CDR3. This rearrangement joins TRBV4-2 to TRBJ1-6, with 8 bases lining up with TRBD1. The CDR3 loop spans 16 amino acids. The germline CDR1 and CDR2 sequences are LGHNA and YNFKEQ. Here the CDR3 DNA reads TGTGCCAGCAGCCCGACAGGGGTGGGCTATAATTCCCCCCTCCACTTT. Translating it yields CASSPTGVGYNSPLHF.

The chain links TRBV5-1 to TRBJ1-5; 7 bases line up with TRBD1. CDR1 SGHRS and CDR2 YFSETQ come from the germline V gene. This CDR3 has 17 residues. V lost 3 bases to trimming and J lost 0 bases; unmatched junction nucleotides: 9. CDR3 loop: CASSYEDRNYSNQPQHF. CDR3 bases: TGCGCCAGCAGCTACGAGGACAGGAATTATAGCAATCAGCCCCAGCATTTT.

The chain employs TRBV7-2 and TRBJ2-7; TRBD2 might be the D (6 bases). V gave up 8 bases and J gave up 7 bases, with 15 bases separating them. The CDR3 runs 12 residues. Germline V gene data show CDR1 as SGHTA and CDR2 as FQGNSA. The chain's CDR3 is CASGRGAWEQYF. Here the CDR3 DNA reads TGTGCCAGCGGGCGGGGTGCCTGGGAGCAGTACTTC.

The V and J genes are TRBV9 and TRBJ2-1; TRBD2 matches at 12 bases. The germline CDR1 and CDR2 sequences are SGDLS and YYNGEE. With V trimmed by 0 bases and J by 5 bases, 9 bases remained unmatched. The CDR3 has 18 residues. CDR3 in amino acids: CASSVGLAGGKGNNEQFF. In nucleotides, the CDR3 is TGTGCCAGCAGCGTAGGGCTAGCGGGGGGGAAAGGTAACAATGAGCAGTTCTTC.

The gene calls are TRBV7-9 and TRBJ1-2; D remains unclear. CDR1 SEHNR and CDR2 FQNEAQ come from the germline V gene (reference sequence). V was shortened by 5 bases and J by 5 bases, with 9 bases between the two germline ends. The CDR3 consists of 12 residues. CDR3 sequence (DNA): TGTGCCAGCAGCATAGTGTCGTATGGCTACACCTTC. Protein sequence: CASSIVSYGYTF.